This T cell receptor (beta chain) was captured in a study of T-cell reconstitution after alpha-beta-depleted transplantation in children. Unique molecular identifiers tagged the TCRbeta library. TCRdb passed the PCR reads through MiXCR, listing each CDR3 protein once. Of roughly 500,000 distinct CDR3 sequences listed, around 17% are singletons. Germline CDR1 LNHDA, CDR2 SQIVND (reference sequence). V lost 2 bases and J 5 bases, leaving 16 bases between the germline ends. The CDR3 sequence is 16 residues long. Sequencing was performed on PBMCs from the stem cell graft donor, taken from the stem cell graft. This rearrangement joins TRBV19 to TRBJ1-5; D may be TRBD1 (5 bases). The receptor's source is a human donor who donated a stem cell graft to a child with acute lymphoblastic leukemia. CDR3 coding DNA: TGTGCCAGTAGTATATGGGGACGGGGTGACGATCAGCCCCAGCATTTT. This sequence encodes CASSIWGRGDDQPQHF. The variable domain in full, completed from reference TRBV19 and TRBJ1-5, reads DGGITQSPKYLFRKEGQNVTLSCEQNLNHDAMYWYRQDPGQGLRLIYYSQIVNDFQKGDIAEGYSVSREKKESFPLTVTSAQKNPTAFYLCASSIWGRGDDQPQHFGDGTRLSIL.